Described below is a single T cell receptor beta chain sequence and its context. These data come from a study of blood T cell repertoires in COVID-19. Original analysis: Reference gene primers were amplified, and this amplification served to estimate nucleated cell counts. Using immunoSEQ multiplex PCR, the repertoire was profiled, and TCRdb retains in-frame clones only, with some absent. The V and J calls and the clone size are those of that table, but D and trimming were determined from the DNA. The table lists roughly 280,000 clones, roughly 80% of them singletons. The V gene's germline CDR1 is KGHDR and CDR2 SFDVKD. The CDR3 runs 15 residues. V trimming: 4 bases; J trimming: 5 bases; junction bases outside the gene matches: 5.

The clonotype was recovered from a man in his fifties or sixties who had recovered from COVID-19. The V gene is TRBV24-1, the J gene TRBJ2-2; 8 nucleotides agree with TRBD1. The sequenced material came from peripheral blood. CDR3 nucleotides: TGTGCCACCAGTGACTCGGACAGGGATACCGGGGAGCTGTTTTTT. Its translation: CATSDSDRDTGELFF.